This TCR beta chain was found in a study of cytomegalovirus exposure and HLA in healthy donors. This CDR3 has 15 amino acids. The V segment lost 5 bases and the J segment 0 bases; nucleotides outside the gene matches: 3. Germline V gives CDR1 SQVTM, CDR2 ANQGSEA. Primers: 60 Vbeta forward and 13 Jbeta reverse. Sequencing used immunoSEQ multiplex PCR; TCRdb keeps in-frame clones, though not all of them. The sample consists of under 150,000 clones, roughly 80% of them appearing once. The sequence came from a boy younger than 18 in good health and CMV-seronegative. The sample taken for sequencing was PBMCs. The V and J genes are TRBV29-1 and TRBJ2-3; TRBD2 matches 12 bases. CDR3: CSVRLAGESTDTQYF. The CDR3 region has the DNA TGCAGCGTTCGACTAGCGGGAGAAAGCACAGATACGCAGTATTTT.